These 21 T cell receptor beta chains came from one sample sequenced in a study of T-cell reconstitution after alpha-beta-depleted transplantation in children (dated by TCRdb to about 2016). The library relied on PCR. Instrument used: Illumina HiSeq 2500. TCR libraries were prepared with molecular barcoding, using unique molecular identifiers to normalize TCRbeta repertoire quantification. TCRdb itself trimmed the public reads at Q25 with fastp, ran MiXCR and retained productive beta chains. One record per CDR3 amino acid sequence lists the most common genes and DNA. This sample lists about 980,000 distinct CDR3 sequences; roughly 29% were detected once. The ten largest clones take up 25% to 35% of the sample. Sample treatment or condition, as interpreted from the label and publication: allogeneic hematopoietic cell transplantation with graft depleted of TCRalphabeta T cells and CD19 B cells. Material: PBMCs, mostly from graft donor cells, obtained 360 days after TCRalphabeta/CD19-depleted stem cell transplant. Receptors originate from a boy in the first two years of life who had a stem cell transplant for SCID, so the T cells may come from the graft donor.

The V call is TRBV5-1, the J call TRBJ2-5; 8 bases are a match to TRBD1. Per germline, CDR1 SGHRS and CDR2 YFSETQ. The junction had 5 bases not matched to a gene; V was cut back by 4 bases and J by 0 bases. The CDR3 covers 15 residues. CDR3 bases: TGCGCCAGCAGCGGACAGGGACACAACCAAGAGACCCAGTACTTC. As protein: CASSGQGHNQETQYF. The full variable domain, rest sourced from reference TRBV5-1 and TRBJ2-5, is KAGVTQTPRYLIKTRGQQVTLSCSPISGHRSVSWYQQTPGQGLQFLFEYFSETQRNKGNFPGRFSGRQFSNSRSEMNVSTLELGDSALYLCASSGQGHNQETQYFGPGTRLLVL.

The sample holds a few counts of this clonotype. The V gene is TRBV7-7, the J gene TRBJ2-1; either TRBD1 or TRBD2 may supply D (5 bases each). The CDR3 length is 17 residues. Germline assignment: CDR1 SSHAT and CDR2 FNYEAQ (reference sequence). V was pared by 5 bases and J by 5 bases, with 22 bases between. This CDR3 is CASSPDPWGSVDNEQFF. CDR3 sequence (DNA): TGTGCCAGCAGCCCTGACCCATGGGGGTCGGTGGACAATGAGCAGTTCTTC.

This clonotype was counted ten times or more. The chain is built from TRBV10-2 and TRBJ2-1; D gene ambiguous. Trimming stripped 4 bases from V and 0 bases from J, with 7 bases between. Germline V gene data show CDR1 as WSHSY and CDR2 as SAAADI. The CDR3 has 14 amino acids. This CDR3 is CASSVRVSYNEQFF. The CDR3 coding sequence is TGCGCCAGCAGTGTCCGGGTCTCCTACAATGAGCAGTTCTTC.

The gene calls are TRBV5-6 and TRBJ1-2; 7 nucleotides align to TRBD1. Germline loops: CDR1 SGHDT, CDR2 YYEEEE. CDR3 length equals 13 residues. The ends lost 5 bases at V and 8 bases at J; junction bases unmatched: 9. CDR3 nucleotides: TGTGCCAGCAGATCTACAGGGGTTGGCGGCTACACCTTC. Translation gives CASRSTGVGGYTF. Full variable domain (remainder filled in from reference TRBV5-6 and TRBJ1-2): DAGVTQSPTHLIKTRGQQVTLRCSPKSGHDTVSWYQQALGQGPQFIFQYYEEEERQRGNFPDRFSGHQFPNYSSELNVNALLLGDSALYLCASRSTGVGGYTFGSGTRLTVV.

This clonotype came up a few times. The chain couples TRBV5-1 to TRBJ2-7, with a weak D call TRBD2 (6 bases). V lost 6 bases to trimming and J lost 7 bases, with 17 bases between them. The CDR3 spans 13 residues. Per the germline V gene, CDR1 is SGHRS and CDR2 is YFSETQ. CDR3 DNA: TGCGCCAGCAACTATGGACTAACTGGGGAGCAGTACTTC. The encoded protein is CASNYGLTGEQYF. The variable domain in full, with the rest retrieved from reference TRBV5-1 and TRBJ2-7, is KAGVTQTPRYLIKTRGQQVTLSCSPISGHRSVSWYQQTPGQGLQFLFEYFSETQRNKGNFPGRFSGRQFSNSRSEMNVSTLELGDSALYLCASNYGLTGEQYFGPGTRLTVT.

This clonotype was found a few times. V and J are TRBV4-2 and TRBJ2-7, with 7 bases identical to TRBD2. V lost 3 bases to trimming and J lost 4 bases; unmatched junction nucleotides: 9. Germline V gene sequence: CDR1 LGHNA, CDR2 YNFKEQ. The CDR3 is made up of 15 amino acids. The CDR3 protein is CASSHWGGSAYEQYF. The CDR3 nucleotides are TGTGCCAGCAGCCACTGGGGGGGATCAGCGTACGAGCAGTACTTC.

The rearrangement uses TRBV21-1 and TRBJ2-4. TRBV21-1 is recorded as a pseudogene. The CDR3 has 16 residues. CDR3 in DNA: TGTGCCAGCAGCAAGGTTCGGCGAGGAGATCAAAACATTCAGTACTTC. Translation: CASSKVRRGDQNIQYF.

This clonotype was seen a handful of times. This chain joins TRBV6-1 and TRBJ2-6; D not resolved. This CDR3 has 17 residues. The V end was cut by 6 bases, the J end by 0 bases, with 15 bases between. The germline gives CDR1 MNHNS, CDR2 SASEGT. The CDR3 region is CASRNSRVHSGANVLTF. In DNA, the CDR3 is TGTGCCAGCAGGAACTCTAGGGTTCACTCTGGGGCCAACGTCCTGACTTTC.

The chain couples TRBV7-9 to TRBJ2-2, with D hard to call. Germline V gene data show CDR1 as SEHNR and CDR2 as FQNEAQ (reference sequence). CDR3 size: 11 residues. The V gene lost 6 bases and the J gene lost 7 bases, with 6 bases spanning the gap. The DNA for the CDR3 is TGTGCCAGCAGGCCACTCGGGGAGCTGTTTTTT. Protein product: CASRPLGELFF.

This chain links TRBV5-1 with TRBJ2-7; no definite D call. This CDR3 spans 15 amino acids. The germline V and J ends were trimmed by 4 bases and 1 base, with 15 bases remaining between them. Germline V gene lookup returns CDR1 SGHRS and CDR2 YFSETQ. The CDR3 DNA is TGCGCCAGCAGCCTAGGGCCCCCAGTTTCCTACGAGCAGTACTTC. Translated: CASSLGPPVSYEQYF.

This clonotype turned up a few times. The chain combines TRBV27 with TRBJ1-5; no clear D. V was shortened by 1 base and J by 3 bases, with 10 bases between the two germline ends. Per germline, CDR1 MNHEY and CDR2 SMNVEV (reference sequence). This CDR3 is 15 amino acids long. CDR3 bases: TGTGCCAGCAGTTTATGGGCCGGGTTCAATCAGCCCCAGCATTTT. This encodes CASSLWAGFNQPQHF.

V is TRBV5-1 and J is TRBJ2-7; weak D call: TRBD1 (5 bases). Germline loops: CDR1 SGHRS, CDR2 YFSETQ. V lost 4 bases, J lost 2 bases, and 19 bases lay in between. The CDR3 runs 16 residues. This chain's CDR3 is CASSLGANRKTYEQYF. The CDR3 coding sequence is TGCGCCAGCAGCCTTGGGGCCAACAGGAAAACCTACGAGCAGTACTTC.

This clonotype was detected once. The gene calls are TRBV30 and TRBJ2-5; 13 nucleotides agree with TRBD2. In germline, CDR1 is GTSNPN, CDR2 SVGIG (reference sequence). The CDR3 totals 19 residues. Losses at the gene ends were 4 bases for V and 2 bases for J; bases not matched to a gene: 16. The CDR3, as DNA: TGTGCCTGGAAGCTGGGACTAGCGGGGAGAAACCTCCGGCAAGAGACCCAGTACTTC. Residues: CAWKLGLAGRNLRQETQYF.

Turning to this clonotype: This CDR3 is missing its conserved last phenylalanine or tryptophan, likely due to a read error. The chain is built from TRBV29-1 and TRBJ1-1; 8 bases fit TRBD1. The junction had 3 bases not matched to a gene; V was cut back by 6 bases and J by 9 bases. The CDR3 extends over 10 amino acids. CDR1 and CDR2 (germline): SQVTM, ANQGSEA. CDR3 sequence reads: CSVDRGKAFC. The CDR3 nucleotides are TGCAGCGTAGACAGGGGCAAAGCTTTCTGT.

This clonotype was detected only a few times. The chain has TRBV4-3 and TRBJ2-3; 8 nucleotides align to TRBD1. This CDR3 is 14 amino acids long. Germline V gives CDR1 LGHNA, CDR2 YSLEER. Trimming took 2 bases from V and 5 from J; bases not matched to a gene: 3. This CDR3 reads CASSQQGAIDTQYF. For the CDR3, the DNA is TGCGCCAGCAGCCAACAGGGGGCTATAGATACGCAGTATTTT.

Only a few counts were recorded for this clonotype. CDR3 region: CASSPGQGVSVQFF. CDR3 in DNA: TGCGCCAGCAGCCCAGGACAGGGCGTAAGTGTGCAGTTCTTC. The chain recombines TRBV5-1 with TRBJ2-1; 8 bases fit TRBD1. The CDR3 runs to 14 residues. The germline CDR1 and CDR2 sequences are SGHRS and YFSETQ. V shed 4 bases and J 12 bases; nucleotides not matched to a gene: 12. Full variable domain (rest looked up from reference TRBV5-1 and TRBJ2-1): KAGVTQTPRYLIKTRGQQVTLSCSPISGHRSVSWYQQTPGQGLQFLFEYFSETQRNKGNFPGRFSGRQFSNSRSEMNVSTLELGDSALYLCASSPGQGVSVQFFGPGTRLTVL.

The genes are TRBV18 and TRBJ2-7, with 7 nucleotides matching TRBD1. Per the germline V gene, CDR1 is KGHSH and CDR2 is LQKENI. This CDR3 comprises 15 residues. V dropped 0 bases and J dropped 2; count of bases not matched to a gene: 4. CDR3 protein: CASSPPDRVTYEQYF. In DNA, the CDR3 is TGTGCCAGCTCACCACCAGACAGGGTGACCTACGAGCAGTACTTC.

J is TRBJ2-7 and V is TRBV12-3 or TRBV12-4; weak D call: TRBD2 (5 bases). The germline V and J ends were trimmed by 5 bases and 4 bases, with 18 bases remaining between them. The CDR3 contains 15 residues. The CDR3 nucleotides are TGTGCCAGCAGTCCCCAAGCCCTAGCTCCTTACGAGCAGTACTTC. Amino acids: CASSPQALAPYEQYF.

In this sample, this clonotype turned up a few times. The genes are TRBV5-1 and TRBJ1-5; 9 bases are a match to TRBD1. Germline V gene lookup returns CDR1 SGHRS and CDR2 YFSETQ. V lost 4 bases, J lost 7 bases, and 6 bases stayed unmatched. CDR3 size: 14 residues. The CDR3 spells CASSVTGGAQPQHF. The CDR3 nucleotides read TGCGCCAGCAGCGTGACAGGGGGAGCCCAGCCCCAGCATTTT.

In its sample, this clonotype was seen a few times. The rearrangement links TRBV20-1 to TRBJ2-1, with 12 nucleotides matching TRBD2. The CDR3 consists of 16 residues. J gave up 4 bases and V 3 bases, and 7 bases lay outside the gene matches. CDR1 is DFQATT and CDR2 is SNEGSKA in the germline V gene (reference sequence). CDR3 sequence: CSARLTSGGQYNEQFF. The CDR3 region has the DNA TGCAGTGCTAGGCTTACTAGCGGGGGGCAATACAATGAGCAGTTCTTC.

This clonotype has only one observation. CDR3 in amino acids: CASNRGFDTGELFF. The CDR3 coding sequence is TGTGCCAGCAACCGAGGCTTTGACACCGGGGAGCTGTTTTTT. The V gene is TRBV28, the J gene TRBJ2-2; D is unresolved. Germline V CDR1 and CDR2: MDHEN, SYDVKM. The CDR3 extends over 14 amino acids. V was clipped by 7 bases and J by 3 bases, with 12 bases between them.